The clone carrying this T cell receptor beta chain is a singleton in its sample. Its specificity is not known. Researchers built TCR beta libraries using quantitative 5'-RACE with molecular barcodes. TCRdb recomputed calls from the 5' RACE reads with MiXCR, one row per CDR3 protein. Among about 260,000 distinct CDR3 sequences listed, 24% were seen once. This CDR3 is built from 18 residues. V gave up 8 bases and J gave up 2 bases, with 22 bases separating them. Germline V gene sequence: CDR1 WNHNN, CDR2 SYGVQD (reference sequence). The record originates from a study of CD8 T cells in ankylosing spondylitis. Study outcomes and limitations: The study looked at matched synovial fluid samples from ankylosing spondylitis patients. Disease-linked clones were reported to be significantly enriched there. Previous work reported some of these motif variants in the synovial fluid and blood of reactive arthritis. It appeared that ankylosing spondylitis blood was characterized by a TCR beta motif of roughly 8 highly homologous variants.

The TCR sequence derives from a male donor with ankylosing spondylitis or in good health (not recorded which). The chain links TRBV10-1 to TRBJ1-6, with a tentative D call TRBD1 (5 bases). The sequenced material came from blood, either unsorted or a sorted T cell fraction (not recorded which). Here the CDR3 reads CASSRGVQRRTYNSPLHF. The CDR3 DNA is TGCGCCAGCTCGCGGGGGGTACAACGCCGGACCTATAATTCACCCCTCCACTTT.